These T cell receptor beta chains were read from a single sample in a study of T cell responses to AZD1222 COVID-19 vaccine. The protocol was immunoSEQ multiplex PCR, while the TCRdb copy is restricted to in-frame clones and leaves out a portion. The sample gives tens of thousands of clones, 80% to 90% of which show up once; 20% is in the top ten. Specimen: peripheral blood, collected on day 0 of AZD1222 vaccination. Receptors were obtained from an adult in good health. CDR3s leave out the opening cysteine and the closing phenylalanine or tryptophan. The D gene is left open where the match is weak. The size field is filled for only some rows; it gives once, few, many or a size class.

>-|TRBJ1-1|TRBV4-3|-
ASSQELGNKGLNTEAF
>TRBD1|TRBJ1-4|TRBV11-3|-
ASSHPADRVDEKLF
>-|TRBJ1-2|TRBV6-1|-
ASSELDRSVGYT
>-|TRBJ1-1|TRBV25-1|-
ASSAGVGNEAF
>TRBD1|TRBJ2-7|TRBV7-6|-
ASSLTGSIVDEQY
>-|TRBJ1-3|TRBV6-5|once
ASSLRSSGNTIY
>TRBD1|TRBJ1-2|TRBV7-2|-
ASSLNTGVYGYT
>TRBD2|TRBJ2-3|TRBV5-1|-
ASSFGLAPLGTDTQY
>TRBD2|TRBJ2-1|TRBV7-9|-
ASSHTWGRALSYNEQF
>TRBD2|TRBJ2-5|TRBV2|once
ASSDGWPGGTQY
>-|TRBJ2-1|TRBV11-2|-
ASSPDHRDFYNEQF
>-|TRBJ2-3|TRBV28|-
ASSLRGGTDTQY
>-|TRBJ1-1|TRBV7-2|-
ASSLYALSVAEAF
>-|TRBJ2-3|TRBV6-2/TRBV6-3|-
ASSPRAPDTQY
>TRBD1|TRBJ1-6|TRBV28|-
ASSLIGQGNSPLH
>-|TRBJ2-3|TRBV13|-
ASLAYSERTQY
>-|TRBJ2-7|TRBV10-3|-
AISPDSLSYEQY
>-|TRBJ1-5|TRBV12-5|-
ASGLFNQPQH
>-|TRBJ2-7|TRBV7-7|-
ASSSPGSYEQY
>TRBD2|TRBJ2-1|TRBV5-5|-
ASSPPGGYEQF
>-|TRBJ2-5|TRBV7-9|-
ASSPGDETQY
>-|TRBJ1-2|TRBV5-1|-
ASSLQVGSYGYT
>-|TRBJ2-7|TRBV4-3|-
ASSQGVERVWEQY
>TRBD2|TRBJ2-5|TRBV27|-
ASSLGRGEGRETQY
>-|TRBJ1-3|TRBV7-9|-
ASSLWGSTIY
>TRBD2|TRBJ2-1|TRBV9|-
ASSPNGASGYNEQF
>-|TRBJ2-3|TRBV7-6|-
ASSAVRLGGDTDTQY
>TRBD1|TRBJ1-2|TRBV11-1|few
ASSSRQGNRGYT